This T cell receptor beta chain is from a study of regulatory T cells in long-lasting Graves disease (dated by TCRdb to the early 2020s). Turning to the overall study: To count as having persistent Graves' disease, a patient had to have received antithyroid drug treatment for over 5 years with TSH receptor autoantibodies remaining persistently positive. On average, persistent Graves' disease patients in the clinical cohort had been on antithyroid drugs for about 9.3 years. Peripheral blood TCR sequencing and RNA sequencing compared persistent Graves' disease patients with newly diagnosed Graves' disease patients. A total of roughly 35 samples were covered by TCR sequencing, comprising around 13 persistent and roughly 20 newly diagnosed Graves' disease patients. The study was registered as a clinical trial and conducted in China.

V gives up 3 bases and J gives up 2 bases, and the segment between their germline ends measures 14 bases. As encoded in the germline V gene, CDR1 is MDHEN while CDR2 is SYDVKM. The CDR3, from cysteine to phenylalanine, totals 15 residues. The DNA shown is the 45-base CDR3, in frame from base 1. The protocol used for the library was multiplex PCR. Sequencing used an Illumina HiSeq 4000. TCR beta libraries were built with iRepertoire HTBI primers and Arm-PCR amplification of CDR3 regions. Gel purification was performed on PCR products prior to sequencing. For the original study's pipeline: A total of under 80 TRBV and 14 TRBJ segments were identified across samples and were used for gene usage analysis of CDR3 amino acid clonotypes. Filtered high-quality paired reads were merged into contigs using COPE and FqMerger. BLAST was used to align contigs to the IMGT TRBV, TRBD and TRBJ reference genes, and CDR3 was defined following IMGT. Highly expanded clones were defined as clonotypes with a frequency above 0.1%. Shannon entropy was used to measure repertoire diversity, and the Gini coefficient was used to measure V-J evenness. Clonotypes shared by more than one individual were considered public. TCRdb handled the public reads itself, with Q25 trimming in fastp and clone calling in MiXCR, and kept productive beta chains. Duplicate CDR3 protein sequences are folded into a single record with the most common DNA and genes. Here the V and J calls rest on TCRdb's processing, not on the authors' analysis. The sample profile shows approximately 500,000 distinct CDR3 sequences; about 22% of them were found once. Jointly, the top ten make up around 7% of the sample.

What the authors observed across the whole study: The authors noted that the small sample size was a limitation that may lower accuracy. Peripheral blood alone was examined, since thyroid tissue, which constituted the primary lesion, could not be accessed. Lower TCR Shannon entropy and fewer highly expanded clones were observed in persistent Graves' disease patients than in newly diagnosed patients, which suggested clonal expansion. Persistent patients shared more public clonotypes among themselves (around 3,000) than newly diagnosed patients did (approximately 870). Only the TCR beta chain was sequenced and analyzed. Preferential use of TRBV28, TRBJ1-2 and TRBJ2-5 was observed in persistent disease, whereas TRBV20-1 and TRBJ2-1 were favored in newly diagnosed disease.

This clonotype was found many times. What antigen it recognizes has not been identified. No much larger clone exists at a distance of one base, and base qualities are not known. Sample time point, as interpreted from the label and publication: persistent/refractory GD, antithyroid drugs over 5 years with positive TRAb. For both TCR sequencing and RNA sequencing, RNA was extracted from PBMCs using TRIzol. Graves' disease was diagnosed according to American Thyroid Association guidelines. Recruitment of patients was carried out at an endocrinology department in Xi'an, China. Each patient gave 9 to 10 milliliters of peripheral blood, collected in an EDTA anticoagulant tube. Ficoll Paque Plus density gradient separation was used to isolate PBMCs, and no further T cell sorting was performed. An Agilent 2100 Bioanalyzer and agarose gel were used to check RNA quality, and a NanoDrop 2000 was used to measure RNA concentration.

The rearranged segments are TRBV28 and TRBJ2-7, with the D gene not clear enough to name. The TCR comes from a female donor with Graves disease. The sequencing used peripheral blood mononuclear cells (PBMCs), collected when the disease was refractory, from a patient treated with antithyroid drugs. In nucleotides, the sequence is TGTGCCAGCAGTTTGCATCTGGACGGTACCTACGAGCAGTACTTC. The translation is CASSLHLDGTYEQYF. When the CDR3 is completed using the reference TRBV28 and TRBJ2-7 genes on either side, the full variable domain is DVKVTQSSRYLVKRTGEKVFLECVQDMDHENMFWYRQDPGLGLRLIYFSYDVKMKEKGDIPEGYSVSREKKERFSLILESASTNQTSMYLCASSLHLDGTYEQYFGPGTRLTVT.